A selection of T cell receptor beta chains follows, all from one sample in a study of vaccination and CD4 T cells after COVID-19. These TCRs' antigens remain unknown. TCRdb used MiXCR to reprocess the PCR reads, holding one entry per CDR3 protein. This table holds fewer than 20,000 distinct CDR3 sequences, around three quarters found once. Source material: CD4+ T cells from blood, cultured in vitro. These receptors were obtained from a human donor who had recovered from COVID-19. Both conserved end residues are part of each CDR3. A D gene is named only where the DNA matches it firmly. Clone size is given for some rows only: seen once, a few or many times, or a class if the clone is expanded.

length	size	V	J	D	CDR3	DNA
14	.	TRBV7-2	TRBJ2-3	.	CASSLSGKTDTQYF	TGTGCCAGCAGCTTATCGGGGAAGACAGATACGCAGTATTTT
17	.	TRBV18	TRBJ2-3	TRBD1	CASSPPPGQGDTDTQYF	TGTGCCAGCTCACCACCACCGGGACAGGGTGACACAGATACGCAGTATTTT
15	few	TRBV28	TRBJ1-2	.	CASSLVEGRSGGYTF	TGTGCCAGCAGTTTGGTGGAGGGCCGTTCAGGGGGCTACACCTTC
14	.	TRBV19	TRBJ1-6	.	CASVSSSYNSPLHF	TGTGCCTCTGTCAGCAGCTCCTATAATTCACCCCTCCACTTT
11	.	TRBV28	TRBJ2-5	.	CASSALKTQYF	TGTGCCAGCAGTGCCCTGAAGACCCAGTACTTC
14	.	TRBV28	TRBJ2-7	.	CASTPRTLGYEQYF	TGTGCCAGCACCCCGCGGACATTAGGGTACGAGCAGTACTTC
19	.	TRBV28	TRBJ1-5	TRBD1	CASSPEGQGAFYSNQPQHF	TGTGCCAGCAGTCCCGAGGGACAGGGTGCCTTCTATAGCAATCAGCCCCAGCATTTT
16	.	TRBV4-2	TRBJ2-7	TRBD2	CASSQVGASGSYEQYF	TGTGCCAGCAGCCAAGTCGGGGCTAGCGGATCCTACGAGCAGTACTTC
14	.	TRBV19	TRBJ2-5	TRBD1	CASSTGTAQETQYF	TGTGCCAGTAGTACCGGGACAGCCCAAGAGACCCAGTACTTC
14	.	TRBV30	TRBJ1-6	.	CAWRGGLYNSPLHF	TGTGCCTGGAGGGGGGGACTCTATAATTCACCCCTCCACTTT